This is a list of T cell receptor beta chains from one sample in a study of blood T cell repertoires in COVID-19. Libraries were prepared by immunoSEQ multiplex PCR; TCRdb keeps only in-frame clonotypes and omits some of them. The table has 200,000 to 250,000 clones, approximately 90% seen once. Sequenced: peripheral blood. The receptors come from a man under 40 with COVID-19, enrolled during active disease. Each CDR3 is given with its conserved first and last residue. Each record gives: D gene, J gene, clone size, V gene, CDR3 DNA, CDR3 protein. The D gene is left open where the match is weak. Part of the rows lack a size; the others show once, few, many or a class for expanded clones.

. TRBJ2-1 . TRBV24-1 TGTGCCACCAGTGAGAGACAGGCGAGCTACAATGAGCAGTTCTTC CATSERQASYNEQFF
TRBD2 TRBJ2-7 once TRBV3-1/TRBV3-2 TGTGCCAGCAGCCTTCTAGCGGGCTACGAGCAGTACTTC CASSLLAGYEQYF
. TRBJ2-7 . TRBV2 TGTGCCAGCAGGTTGTTGGGCCTCTCCTACGAGCAGTACTTC CASRLLGLSYEQYF
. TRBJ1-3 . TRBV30 TGTGCCTGGAAAGAATATGGGCCACCCCGGGGGTCTGGAAACACCATATATTTT CAWKEYGPPRGSGNTIYF
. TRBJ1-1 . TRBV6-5 TGTGCCAGCAGTTACCAGGGGACGAACACTGAAGCTTTCTTT CASSYQGTNTEAFF
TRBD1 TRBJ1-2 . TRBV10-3 TGTGCCAGCCTGCAGAGGGACAGTTCCTATGGCTACACCTTC CASLQRDSSYGYTF
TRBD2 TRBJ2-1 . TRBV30 TGTGCCTGGAGTGTTAGCCTAGCCGGGGGGAATGAGCAGTTCTTC CAWSVSLAGGNEQFF
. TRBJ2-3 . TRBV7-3 TGTGCCAGCAGCCCAGACAGGACCAGCACAGATACGCAGTATTTT CASSPDRTSTDTQYF
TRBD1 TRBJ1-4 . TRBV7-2 TGTGCCAGCAGCTTGAGACAGGGTAATGAAAAACTGTTTTTT CASSLRQGNEKLFF
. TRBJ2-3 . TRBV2 TGTGCCAGCAGTCCAACTATATTTAGCACAGATACGCAGTATTTT CASSPTIFSTDTQYF
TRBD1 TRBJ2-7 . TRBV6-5 TGTGCCAGCAGACGGACAGGGAGTTACGAGCAGTACTTC CASRRTGSYEQYF
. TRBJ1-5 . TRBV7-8 TGTGCCAGCAGCAGGGGACGGAGCCCGGGGGAGCCCCAGCATTTT CASSRGRSPGEPQHF
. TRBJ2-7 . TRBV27 TGTGCCAGCAGTTTCGGTCAGGGGCGCCTACAATCCTACGAGCAGTACTTC CASSFGQGRLQSYEQYF
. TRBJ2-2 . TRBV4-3 TGCGCCAGCAGCCAAGAGGACAGGTGGGGGGCCGGGGAGCTGTTTTTT CASSQEDRWGAGELFF
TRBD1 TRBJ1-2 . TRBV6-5 TGTGCCAGCAGGCCCCCGGGACAGGTGAACTATGGCTACACCTTC CASRPPGQVNYGYTF
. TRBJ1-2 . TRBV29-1 TGCAGCGTTGTAGTTGTACTTAATGGCTACACCTTC CSVVVVLNGYTF
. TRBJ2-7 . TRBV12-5 TGTGCTAGTGGTTCCGGGACAAGTCCCTACGAGCAGTACTTC CASGSGTSPYEQYF
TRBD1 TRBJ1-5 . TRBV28 TGTGCCAGCAGACAAGGACAGGGGTGGAATCAGCCCCAGCATTTT CASRQGQGWNQPQHF
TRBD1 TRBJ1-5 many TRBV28 TGTGCCAGCAGTCAGACAGGGCAGAGCAATCAGCCCCAGCATTTT CASSQTGQSNQPQHF
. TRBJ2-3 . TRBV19 TGTGCCAGTAGTCCCCGGGTAGATACGCAGTATTTT CASSPRVDTQYF
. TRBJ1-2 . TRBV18 TGTGCCAGCTCAGAATTGCAGGGCGGTGGCTACACCTTC CASSELQGGGYTF
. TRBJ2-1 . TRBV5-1 TGCGCCAGCAGCATGTTAAGGAGTTCGAATAGGAATGAGCAGTTCTTC CASSMLRSSNRNEQFF
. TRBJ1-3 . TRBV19 TGTGCCAGTAGTAACAGCATTACTGGAAACACCATATATTTT CASSNSITGNTIYF
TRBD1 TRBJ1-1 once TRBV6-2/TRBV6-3 TGTGCCAGCAGTTACGTCCCGGGACAGGGCAACACTGAAGCTTTCTTT CASSYVPGQGNTEAFF
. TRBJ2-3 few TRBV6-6 TGTGCCAGCAGCCCTACTGATACGCAGTATTTT CASSPTDTQYF
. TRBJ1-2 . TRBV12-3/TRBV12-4 TGTGCCAGCAGTTTAGTGCGATCGCGGGGCTACACCTTC CASSLVRSRGYTF
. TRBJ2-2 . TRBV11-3 TGTGCCAGCAGCTTAGGCAGAGCGGGTAGGCTGTTTTTT CASSLGRAGRLFF
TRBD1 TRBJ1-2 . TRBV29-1 TGCAGCGCGGGACCGACAGGGGTCGTCTATGGCTACACCTTC CSAGPTGVVYGYTF
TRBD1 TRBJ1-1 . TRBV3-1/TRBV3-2 TGTGCCAGCAGCCTCGGACAGGGATCGGCTTTCTTT CASSLGQGSAFF
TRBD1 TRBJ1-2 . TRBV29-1 TGCAGCGTTGCCGGGACAGGGGTAGACTATTGGGGCTACACCTTC CSVAGTGVDYWGYTF
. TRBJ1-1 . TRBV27 TGTGCCAGCAGTTTATGGTGGGGGCATGGGGCTTTCTTT CASSLWWGHGAFF
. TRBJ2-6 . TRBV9 TGTGCCAGCAGCGCTAGCTCTGGGGCCAACGTCCTGACTTTC CASSASSGANVLTF
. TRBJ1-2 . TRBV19 TGTGCCAGTAGTATTGTGACAGCACCTAACTATGGCTACACCTTC CASSIVTAPNYGYTF
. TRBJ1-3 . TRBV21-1 TGTGCCAGCAGCAAGGGTCCCGGGACACCCTTTTATGGAAACACCATATATTTT CASSKGPGTPFYGNTIYF
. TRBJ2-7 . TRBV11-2 TGTGCCAGCAGCTTAGCTATCAGACTTTACGAGCAGTACTTC CASSLAIRLYEQYF
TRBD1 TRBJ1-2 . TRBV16 TGTGCCAGCAGCCAATATTATGAATTCAGGACAGGGACTAACTATGGCTACACCTTC CASSQYYEFRTGTNYGYTF
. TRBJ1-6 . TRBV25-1 TGTGCCAGCAGTGAATATATAAATTCACCCCTCCACTTT CASSEYINSPLHF
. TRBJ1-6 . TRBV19 TGTGCCAGTAGTATTCCCGCCAGATTCAATTCACCCCTCCACTTT CASSIPARFNSPLHF
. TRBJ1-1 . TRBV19 TGTGCCAGTAGTATCTACGGGGGTGACACTGAAGCTTTCTTT CASSIYGGDTEAFF
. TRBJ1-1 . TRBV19 TGTGCCAGTAGTAAGCCCGGGGGGGGTTTGAACACTGAAGCTTTCTTT CASSKPGGGLNTEAFF
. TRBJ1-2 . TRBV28 TGTGCCAGCAGTTTAATTAGGCAGGGAGGGTTTTATGGCTACACCTTC CASSLIRQGGFYGYTF
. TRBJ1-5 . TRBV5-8 TGTGCCAGCAGCTTAGACAGGAATCAGCCCCAGCATTTT CASSLDRNQPQHF
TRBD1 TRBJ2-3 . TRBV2 TGTGCCAGCAGTGTCGGGACAGTCACAGATACGCAGTATTTT CASSVGTVTDTQYF
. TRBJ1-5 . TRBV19 TGTGCCAGTAGTATAGAGGGGGCAGGCAATCAGCCCCAGCATTTT CASSIEGAGNQPQHF